The next 29 T cell receptor beta chains were all read from a single sample in a study of cytomegalovirus exposure and HLA in healthy donors. In the PCR, 60 Vbeta and 13 Jbeta primers were used. The data were produced by immunoSEQ multiplex PCR, yet TCRdb's version contains in-frame clones alone and is incomplete. Here the sample spans about 160,000 clones, 79% being singletons. The sequenced sample consisted of PBMCs. These receptors were taken from a man in his forties in good health and CMV-seronegative.

The chain employs TRBV7-9 and TRBJ2-5, with 13 bases lining up with TRBD2. The ends lost 5 bases at V and 4 bases at J; junction bases unmatched: 1. The V gene's germline CDR1 is SEHNR and CDR2 FQNEAQ (reference sequence). The length of the CDR3 is 14 residues. CDR3 region: CASSRLAGGETQYF. The CDR3 coding sequence is TGTGCCAGCAGCCGACTAGCGGGAGGAGAGACCCAGTACTTC.

The chain links TRBV5-1 to TRBJ2-6, with D possibly TRBD2 on 5 matching bases. The CDR3 sequence is 14 residues long. CDR1 is SGHRS, CDR2 YFSETQ, per germline. The V end was cut by 7 bases, the J end by 4 bases, with 12 bases between. The CDR3 reads CASAPGLGANVLTF. The CDR3 DNA sequence: TGCGCCAGCGCACCGGGGTTAGGGGCCAACGTCCTGACTTTC.

The CDR3 reads CATSRDPQASNQPQHF. CDR3 DNA sequence: TGTGCCACCAGCAGAGACCCCCAGGCAAGCAATCAGCCCCAGCATTTT. The chain couples TRBV15 to TRBJ1-5, with D hard to call. The germline V gene encodes CDR1 LNHNV and CDR2 YYDKDF (reference sequence). Trimming cost V 0 bases and J 1 base, with 10 bases left between them. This CDR3 has 16 amino acids.

CDR3 region: CASSFQGAHGYTF. The CDR3 DNA reads as TGTGCCAGCAGCTTTCAGGGGGCTCATGGCTACACCTTC. V usage is TRBV7-9 and J usage is TRBJ1-2; 8 bases align to TRBD1. Germline V CDR1 and CDR2: SEHNR, FQNEAQ (reference sequence). With V trimmed by 3 bases and J by 6 bases, 3 bases remained unmatched. This CDR3 region has 13 residues.

Concerning this clone: The conserved final phenylalanine or tryptophan is absent from the CDR3, which likely points to a read error. The genes are TRBV28 and TRBJ2-7; the D gene is possibly TRBD1 (6 bases). The germline gives CDR1 MDHEN, CDR2 SYDVKM. V was trimmed by 4 bases and J by 3 bases, leaving 19 bases between them. This CDR3 is built from 16 residues. CDR3 sequence reads: CASSSPGTLTHYEQYS. DNA for the CDR3: TGTGCCAGCAGTTCTCCCGGGACACTCACCCACTACGAGCAGTACTCC.

CDR3 in DNA: TGTGCCAGCAGCTTAGCTGGCAGAAGAGAGACCCAGTACTTC. Amino acids: CASSLAGRRETQYF. V and J are TRBV7-9 and TRBJ2-5; D is ambiguous. This CDR3 has 14 amino acids. Germline CDR1 and CDR2: SEHNR and FQNEAQ (reference sequence). Trimming left V 0 bases short and J 4 bases short, with 9 bases between.

The V gene is TRBV5-4, the J gene TRBJ2-1; 9 nucleotides match TRBD1. Trimming at V came to 0 bases and at J to 11 bases, leaving 0 bases not matched to a gene. CDR1 and CDR2 (germline): SGHNT, YYREEE (reference sequence). CDR3 size: 12 residues. The CDR3 region is CASSLDRGQQFF. CDR3 DNA: TGTGCCAGCAGCTTGGACAGGGGGCAGCAGTTCTTC.

Concerning this clone: At the DNA level, this CDR3 is encoded by other sequences in the same sample as well. This chain joins TRBV7-8 and TRBJ2-1; 11 bases agree with TRBD2. Germline V gene sequence: CDR1 SGHVS, CDR2 FQNEAQ. V was clipped by 1 base and J by 9 bases; unmatched bases: 5. The CDR3 totals 15 residues. CDR3 DNA sequence: TGTGCCAGCAGCTTAGAACTAGCGGGAGTTGGTGAGCAGTTCTTC. This translates into CASSLELAGVGEQFF.

DNA for the CDR3: TGTGCCAGTAGTTTCAATCCGGACAGCTACATTGGAAACACCATATATTTT. It codes for CASSFNPDSYIGNTIYF. V and J are TRBV19 and TRBJ1-3; TRBD1 might be the D (6 bases). V was cut by 5 bases and J by 3 bases, with 20 bases left in between. CDR1 and CDR2 (germline): LNHDA, SQIVND (reference sequence). The length of the CDR3 is 17 residues.

The chain has TRBV27 and TRBJ1-2; 8 bases agree with TRBD1. After removal of 3 bases from V and 2 bases from J, the junction contained 11 bases not matched to a gene. The CDR3 runs 17 residues. In germline, CDR1 is MNHEY, CDR2 SMNVEV (reference sequence). CDR3 sequence: CASSFLPGAGGNYGYTF. DNA of the CDR3: TGTGCCAGCAGTTTCCTCCCGGGGGCAGGGGGCAACTATGGCTACACCTTC.

The rearrangement uses TRBV5-6 and TRBJ2-5; 7 nucleotides align to TRBD2. Judging by the DNA end, TRBJ2-7 fits better; the J call may be wrong. From germline, CDR1 is SGHDT and CDR2 YYEEEE. The CDR3 spans 17 residues. CDR3 region: CASSQTGWGGSGYEQYF. The CDR3 coding sequence is TGTGCCAGCAGCCAAACCGGGTGGGGGGGTTCCGGGTACGAGCAGTACTTC.

Comment on this clone: One end of the junction does not line up with germline, which may come from a read error. The rearrangement links TRBV29-1 to TRBJ2-4, with D maybe TRBD2 (5 bases). In germline, CDR1 is SQVTM, CDR2 ANQGSEA. The CDR3 is 14 amino acids. The chain's CDR3 is CSALPITGKNSQYF. The CDR3 region has the DNA TGCAGCGCCTTACCTATTACGGGGAAAAACAGTCAGTACTTC.

This chain connects TRBV2 to TRBJ1-3; no reliable D call. Per germline, CDR1 SNHLY and CDR2 FYNNEI. Trimming cost V 2 bases and J 0 bases, with 5 bases left between them. The CDR3 is 14 amino acids. Here the CDR3 DNA reads TGTGCCAGCAGTGAAACGGTCTCTGGAAACACCATATATTTT. This translates into CASSETVSGNTIYF.

The chain has TRBV28 and TRBJ1-1; TRBD1 matches at 7 bases. V was pared by 4 bases and J by 9 bases, with 5 bases of the junction left unmatched. Germline loops: CDR1 MDHEN, CDR2 SYDVKM. This CDR3 contains 12 residues. CDR3 nucleotide sequence: TGTGCCAGCAGTTCCAGGGGGTTAAAAGCTTTCTTT. Protein: CASSSRGLKAFF. Together with reference TRBV28 and TRBJ1-1, the CDR3 gives the full variable domain: DVKVTQSSRYLVKRTGEKVFLECVQDMDHENMFWYRQDPGLGLRLIYFSYDVKMKEKGDIPEGYSVSREKKERFSLILESASTNQTSMYLCASSSRGLKAFFGQGTRLTVV.

The chain recombines TRBV27 with TRBJ2-1; 11 bases fit TRBD2. The CDR3 has 14 amino acids. Germline V gene sequence: CDR1 MNHEY, CDR2 SMNVEV (reference sequence). V shed 6 bases, J shed 6 bases, and the junction held 4 bases outside the gene matches. The CDR3 region is CASRLAGVTNEQFF. CDR3 coding DNA: TGTGCCAGCAGACTAGCGGGAGTTACCAATGAGCAGTTCTTC.

The rearrangement joins TRBV6-6 to TRBJ2-7, with D maybe TRBD1 (5 bases). Per germline, CDR1 MNHNY and CDR2 SVGAGI (reference sequence). The length of the CDR3 is 15 residues. V was shortened by 2 bases and J by 4 bases, with 15 bases between the two germline ends. The CDR3 region has the DNA TGTGCCAGCAGTTACCCGGCAGGCTCAGGGTACGAGCAGTACTTC. Encoded protein: CASSYPAGSGYEQYF.

This chain uses TRBV6-5 with TRBJ1-4; 8 nucleotides agree with TRBD1. V trimming: 6 bases; J trimming: 6 bases; junction bases outside the gene matches: 6. This CDR3 has 14 residues. Per germline, CDR1 MNHEY and CDR2 SVGAGI. CDR3: CASSDRGLDEKLFF. In DNA form, the CDR3 reads TGTGCCAGCAGCGACAGGGGATTGGATGAAAAACTGTTTTTT.

This chain connects TRBV5-4 to TRBJ2-7; 7 nucleotides agree with TRBD1. Germline CDR1 and CDR2: SGHNT and YYREEE (reference sequence). The CDR3 is made up of 12 amino acids. Germline trimming cut 3 bases from V and 8 bases from J; bases unmatched to any gene: 5. The DNA of the CDR3 is TGTGCCAGCAGCTCGGGACAGCGGCAGCAGTACTTC. Protein product: CASSSGQRQQYF.

The rearrangement links TRBV5-1 to TRBJ1-5; 9 bases are shared with TRBD1. V lost 4 bases to trimming and J lost 1 base; unmatched junction nucleotides: 3. The germline V gene has CDR1 SGHRS and CDR2 YFSETQ. The CDR3 runs 15 residues. The CDR3 is CASSPTGGSNQPQHF. The CDR3 region has the DNA TGCGCCAGCAGCCCGACAGGGGGAAGCAATCAGCCCCAGCATTTT.

This rearrangement joins TRBV6-6 to TRBJ2-2, with a tentative D call TRBD2 (5 bases). The germline gives CDR1 MNHNY, CDR2 SVGAGI (reference sequence). This CDR3 contains 13 residues. The V and J ends lost 7 bases and 6 bases respectively, with 12 bases between them. The CDR3 protein is CASTGVASGELFF. The CDR3 DNA reads TGTGCCAGCACCGGGGTAGCATCCGGGGAGCTGTTTTTT.

The rearrangement uses TRBV28 and TRBJ1-5, with TRBD1 matching 7 bases. The V segment lost 5 bases and the J segment 2 bases; nucleotides outside the gene matches: 21. This CDR3 has 20 residues. CDR1 and CDR2 (germline): MDHEN, SYDVKM. In nucleotides, the CDR3 is TGTGCCAGCAGTCCTACGGTGGGACAGAGACTAGGTTTGGGCAATCAGCCCCAGCATTTT. Its translation is CASSPTVGQRLGLGNQPQHF.

This clone has just a few counts. V usage is TRBV29-1 and J usage is TRBJ2-7; no reliable D call. Trimming left V 7 bases short and J 2 bases short, with 9 bases between. The CDR3 is made up of 11 amino acids. Germline CDR1 is SQVTM and CDR2 is ANQGSEA. The CDR3 region is CSASVAYEQYF. CDR3 DNA sequence: TGCAGCGCCAGCGTGGCCTACGAGCAGTACTTC.

This clone turned up a few times. The V call is TRBV4-1, the J call TRBJ2-6; 12 positions match TRBD1. CDR1 and CDR2 from the germline V gene are MGHRA and YSYEKL. With V trimmed by 5 bases and J by 2 bases, 4 bases remained unmatched. This CDR3 has 17 residues. The CDR3 region is CASSEGQGAAGANVLTF. DNA of the CDR3: TGCGCCAGCAGCGAGGGACAGGGGGCCGCTGGGGCCAACGTCCTGACTTTC.

V usage is TRBV29-1 and J usage is TRBJ2-1; 8 bases map to TRBD2. Germline CDR1 is SQVTM and CDR2 is ANQGSEA. This CDR3 is 13 amino acids long. CDR3 residues: CSSIGRVGNEQFF. The CDR3 DNA reads as TGCAGTTCTATCGGGAGGGTTGGCAATGAGCAGTTCTTC.

To note about this clone: Other DNA sequences of this sample code for an identical CDR3. The chain links TRBV7-8 to TRBJ2-7, with D hard to call. V gave up 3 bases and J gave up 2 bases, with 14 bases separating them. There are 15 residues in the CDR3. The V gene's germline CDR1 is SGHVS and CDR2 FQNEAQ. The CDR3 nucleotides read TGTGCCAGCAGCTTCCTAGGTACCTTCACCTACGAGCAGTACTTC. Translated, it gives CASSFLGTFTYEQYF.

The chain combines TRBV29-1 with TRBJ2-3; the match to TRBD2 covers 9 bases. CDR3 length equals 17 residues. V dropped 0 bases and J dropped 0; count of bases not matched to a gene: 7. Germline-derived CDR1 and CDR2 are SQVTM and ANQGSEA. CDR3 DNA sequence: TGCAGCGTTGAAGATCGCTCTAGCGGGGCTAGCACAGATACGCAGTATTTT. Encoded protein: CSVEDRSSGASTDTQYF.

This rearrangement joins TRBV6-4 to TRBJ2-1, with a tentative D call TRBD1 (6 bases). Germline V gene sequence: CDR1 MRHNA, CDR2 SNTAGT. V was clipped by 5 bases and J by 0 bases, with 11 bases between them. The CDR3 is 15 residues long. In DNA form, the CDR3 reads TGTGCCAGCAGTACAGGGCAGGGCTCCTACAATGAGCAGTTCTTC. Its translation: CASSTGQGSYNEQFF.

This chain uses TRBV5-4 with TRBJ2-7, with 8 positions matching TRBD2. Germline V CDR1 and CDR2: SGHNT, YYREEE (reference sequence). The junction had 13 bases not matched to a gene; V was cut back by 2 bases and J by 3 bases. The CDR3 extends over 17 amino acids. The CDR3 reads CASSFASGYSRGYEQYF. CDR3 DNA: TGTGCCAGCAGCTTCGCTAGCGGGTATTCCCGGGGCTACGAGCAGTACTTC.

This clone has just one count. The rearrangement links TRBV27 to TRBJ2-1; 13 nucleotides agree with TRBD2. From germline, CDR1 is MNHEY and CDR2 SMNVEV (reference sequence). V gave up 4 bases and J gave up 10 bases; unmatched junction bases: 13. The CDR3 length is 17 residues. DNA of the CDR3: TGTGCCAGCAGTTCCCCGTCACTAGCGGGAGGGCCTACGGAGCAGTTCTTC. Amino acids: CASSSPSLAGGPTEQFF.